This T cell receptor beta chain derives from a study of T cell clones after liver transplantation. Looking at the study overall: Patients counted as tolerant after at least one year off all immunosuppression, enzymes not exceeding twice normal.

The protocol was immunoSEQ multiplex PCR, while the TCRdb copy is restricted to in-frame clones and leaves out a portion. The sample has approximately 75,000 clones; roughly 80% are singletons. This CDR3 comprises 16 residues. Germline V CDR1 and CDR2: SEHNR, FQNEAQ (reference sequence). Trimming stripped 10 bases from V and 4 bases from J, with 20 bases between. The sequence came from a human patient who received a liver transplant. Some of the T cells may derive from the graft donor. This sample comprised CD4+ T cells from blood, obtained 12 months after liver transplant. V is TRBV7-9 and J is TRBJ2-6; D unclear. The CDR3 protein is CATNGVATRGANVLTF. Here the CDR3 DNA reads TGTGCCACCAATGGGGTAGCTACGCGGGGGGCCAACGTCCTGACTTTC.